This note documents a single T cell receptor beta chain sequence. Its antigen is unidentified. The data were obtained in a study of identical twins. TCRdb redid the calling of the 5' RACE reads with MiXCR, one entry per CDR3 protein. The repertoire holds about 220,000 distinct CDR3 sequences, 7.5% seen once, with roughly 2% in the top ten. The germline gives CDR1 SGHAT, CDR2 FQNNGV. The CDR3 is 17 residues long. V was clipped by 0 bases and J by 0 bases, with 9 bases between them. Healthy Caucasian donors formed the entire cohort. Points from the study as a whole: Findings came from cross-sectional statistics, without long-term follow-up of donors. Twins' surplus sharing was weaker for beta out-of-frame sequences.

This sample also belongs to another study, concerning yellow fever vaccine responses in identical twins.

This TCR came from a woman younger than 30 in good health. The sample comprised memory (CD45RO+) T cells sorted from blood. The chain carries TRBV11-2 and TRBJ2-6; D tentatively fits TRBD1 or TRBD2 (5 bases each). CDR3 sequence reads: CASSLEFGGSGANVLTF. CDR3 DNA sequence: TGTGCCAGCAGCTTAGAGTTTGGGGGCTCTGGGGCCAACGTCCTGACTTTC.